This T cell receptor (beta chain) was sequenced in a study of blood T cell repertoires in COVID-19. CDR3 size: 15 residues. Germline V lookup: CDR1 MNHEY, CDR2 SVGAGI. Trimming cost V 2 bases and J 8 bases; bases outside gene matches: 11. In the original processing: Estimated nucleated cell counts came from reference gene primer amplification. The protocol was immunoSEQ multiplex PCR, while the TCRdb copy is restricted to in-frame clones and leaves out a portion. V, J and clone size are those of that table, while D and trimming were read from the DNA. The sample has about 200,000 clones, approximately 86% seen once; the top ten hold around 4%. Clinical history as reported by participants underpinned cohort assignment.

This receptor was identified in a woman in her 30s who had been exposed to COVID-19. The chain employs TRBV6-5 and TRBJ1-1; 7 bases agree with TRBD1. The sample consisted of PBMCs or T cells enriched from blood (not recorded which). CDR3 sequence reads: CASSYPTGAGGEAFF. The CDR3 DNA reads TGTGCCAGCAGTTACCCTACAGGGGCGGGCGGAGAAGCTTTCTTT.